The rows below give T cell receptor beta chains drawn from one sample of a study of T cells in Graves' hyperthyroidism and ophthalmopathy. TCRdb re-derived calls from the multiplex PCR reads in MiXCR, one entry per CDR3 protein. The sample lists 90,000 to 120,000 distinct CDR3 sequences, approximately 15% occurring once. Sequencing was performed on blood. All receptors come from a woman between 45 and 65 years old with Graves' hyperthyroidism. Each CDR3 is given with its conserved first and last residue. The D gene is left open where the match is weak. Clone size is stated in some rows and not others, as once, few, many or a class when expanded.

TRBJ2-7,TRBV11-2,many,-,TGTGCCTACGGAGGTTTGGGGGACGAGCAGTACTTC,CAYGGLGDEQYF
TRBJ2-7,TRBV7-2,-,-,TGTGCCAGCAGCTTAGGGCAGCAGTTGATTACCTACGAGCAGTACTTC,CASSLGQQLITYEQYF
TRBJ1-5,TRBV20-1,-,TRBD1,TGCAGTGCGCAGACAGGGCCTCAGCCCCAGCATTTT,CSAQTGPQPQHF
TRBJ2-7,TRBV6-5,-,TRBD2,TGTGCCAGCAGTTTAGTTAGAACTAGCGGGGCTTACGAGCAGTACTTC,CASSLVRTSGAYEQYF
TRBJ2-2,TRBV5-1,many,-,TGCGCCAGCAGCTTACAGATCGCCGGGGAGCTGTTTTTT,CASSLQIAGELFF
TRBJ1-2,TRBV5-1,many,-,TGCGCCAGCAGCTTGACAGGGTCGGGGAACTATGGCTACACCTTC,CASSLTGSGNYGYTF
TRBJ1-4,TRBV9,-,-,TGTGCCGGCAGCGTAGGAGTAGGGAGTAATGAAAAACTGTTTTTT,CAGSVGVGSNEKLFF
TRBJ2-7,TRBV3-1,many,TRBD2,TGTGCCAGCAGCCAACTAGCGGGGGGATACGAGCAGTACTTC,CASSQLAGGYEQYF
TRBJ2-7,TRBV28,few,TRBD2,TGTGCCAGCAGTTTGACTAGCGGGATCTACGAGCAGTACTTC,CASSLTSGIYEQYF
TRBJ1-1,TRBV3-1,many,-,TGTGCCAGCAGCCCCGAATGGGGGACTGAAGCTTTCTTT,CASSPEWGTEAFF
TRBJ2-5,TRBV12-3/TRBV12-4,many,-,TGTGCCAGCAGTTTAGAGGGGGATTCGATGGAGACCCAGTACTTC,CASSLEGDSMETQYF
TRBJ2-3,TRBV7-2,many,-,TGTGCCAGTAAGGGCTCCCTAGCTCAACAAGATACGCAGTATTTT,CASKGSLAQQDTQYF
TRBJ2-2,TRBV7-8,many,TRBD2,TGTGCCAGCAGCATAACTAGCGGAAACAAACGAGGTCAAGAGCTGTTTTTT,CASSITSGNKRGQELFF